This TCR beta chain derives from a study of cytomegalovirus exposure and HLA in healthy donors. CDR3 length equals 15 residues. Germline loops: CDR1 MDHEN, CDR2 SYDVKM. Deletions cut 7 bases from V and 4 bases from J, with 16 bases between. PCR employed 60 Vbeta and 13 Jbeta primers. Clones were sequenced by immunoSEQ multiplex PCR, and TCRdb holds only the in-frame ones, with some missing. The repertoire holds around 69,000 clones, with about 70% as singletons. The V and J genes are TRBV28 and TRBJ1-4; the D gene is possibly TRBD1 (6 bases). This TCR was sampled from a man aged 35 to 55 in good health and CMV-seropositive. Sequencing was done on a sample of PBMCs. The CDR3 DNA reads TGTGCCAGCACCCTCCCGACAGGTGGTAATGAAAAACTGTTTTTT. It is translated as CASTLPTGGNEKLFF.